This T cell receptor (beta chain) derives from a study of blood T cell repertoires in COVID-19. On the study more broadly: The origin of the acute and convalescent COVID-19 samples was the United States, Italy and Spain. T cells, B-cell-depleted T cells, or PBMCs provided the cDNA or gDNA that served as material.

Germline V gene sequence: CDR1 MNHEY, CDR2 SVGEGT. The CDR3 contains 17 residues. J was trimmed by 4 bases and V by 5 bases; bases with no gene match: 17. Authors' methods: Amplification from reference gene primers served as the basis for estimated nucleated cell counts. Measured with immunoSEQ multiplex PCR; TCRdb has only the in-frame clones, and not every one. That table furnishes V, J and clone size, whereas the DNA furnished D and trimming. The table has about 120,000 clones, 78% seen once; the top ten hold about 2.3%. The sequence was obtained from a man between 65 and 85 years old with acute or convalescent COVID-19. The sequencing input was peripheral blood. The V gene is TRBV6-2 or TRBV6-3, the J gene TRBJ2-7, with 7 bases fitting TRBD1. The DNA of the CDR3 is TGTGCCAGCAGTCGCAGCTTAAACAGGGGAATCGGATACGAGCAGTACTTC. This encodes CASSRSLNRGIGYEQYF.